This T cell receptor (beta chain) came from a study of breast tumors, draining lymph nodes, adjacent tissues (dated by TCRdb to the mid-2010s). Describing the broader study: Breast cancer patients provided tumor, adjacent nontumor tissue and axillary lymph nodes, and the study compared the TCR beta repertoires across these three sources. In human breast cancer, the study set out to assess how tumor, surrounding tissue and draining lymph node repertoires relate to one another and whether T cells might be exchanged between them.

The lymph node samples were taken from the axillary draining lymph nodes of breast cancer patients. CDR1 and CDR2 are drawn from the germline V gene (reference sequence): LNHDA, SQIVND. The CDR3, cysteine through phenylalanine, is 15 amino acids long. The kept DNA is CDR3 alone, 45 bases in frame from the first base. V ends up 5 bases short and J 2 bases short, with an unmatched junction base count of 5. Results and caveats for the whole study, not just this receptor: T-cell repertoire diversity in tumors was found to be lower than in lymph nodes but higher than in nontumor tissue, and preferential V and J gene usage was observed. Rather than being directly demonstrated, the conclusion that tumor T cells originate in lymph nodes was presented as consistent with a hypothesis. The similarity between tumor and nontumor tissue repertoires was significantly greater in luminal-like breast cancer than in basal-like breast cancer. The data were judged consistent with most tumor T cells deriving from the lymph node and then expanding within tumor tissue.

This clonotype was detected many times. It lacks a known antigen. No base quality information exists; no much larger clone differs at one position. TCRdb lists the instrument as Illumina HiSeq 2000. TCR beta chain libraries were generated through multiplex PCR amplification. The amplified TCR beta chain products were analyzed by high-throughput sequencing. TCRdb passed the public sequencing reads through fastp at Q25 and MiXCR, retaining productive beta sequences. Records with the same CDR3 protein are collapsed into one entry carrying the most frequent genes and DNA. The sample table lists 150,000 to 200,000 distinct CDR3 sequences, roughly a third of them with a count of one. About 4.5% of the sample rests with the top ten.

The rearranged chain carries TRBV19 and TRBJ2-3, with 9 bases in between that match TRBD1. The source of this sequence is a female donor with breast cancer. Some clones in this sample may be carry-over from other donors' samples. The specimen was axillary lymph node tissue. The nucleotides read TGTGCCAGTAGTGCCCGGGACAGGGTCACAGATACGCAGTATTTT. It translates as CASSARDRVTDTQYF.